These 25 T cell receptor beta chains were sequenced from one sample in a study of vaccination and CD4 T cells after COVID-19. TCRdb re-called the PCR reads through MiXCR, storing one row per CDR3 protein. The table has around 20,000 distinct CDR3 sequences, under 60% seen once. This material consisted of CD4+ T cells from blood, taken before SARS-CoV-2 vaccination. Receptor source: a human donor who had recovered from COVID-19.

The chain recombines TRBV7-9 with TRBJ1-3, with TRBD1 matching over 9 bases. The CDR3 length is 16 residues. In germline, CDR1 is SEHNR, CDR2 FQNEAQ (reference sequence). Losses at the gene ends were 4 bases for V and 2 bases for J; bases not matched to a gene: 6. CDR3 in DNA: TGTGCCAGCAGCTCCAGGGACAGGGACGCTGGAAACACCATATATTTT. Its translation is CASSSRDRDAGNTIYF.

There are a few counts of this clonotype. The chain links TRBV7-8 to TRBJ1-5, with no clear D. Germline V gives CDR1 SGHVS, CDR2 FQNEAQ. The CDR3 has 16 residues. The V end lost 1 base, the J end lost 0 bases, and 10 bases lay between the germline ends. The DNA for the CDR3 is TGTGCCAGCAGCTTAGATTGGGCATATAGCAATCAGCCCCAGCATTTT. Translated, it gives CASSLDWAYSNQPQHF.

This chain joins TRBV28 and TRBJ2-7; TRBD2 matches 10 bases. The CDR3 sequence is 14 residues long. V lost 5 bases to trimming and J lost 4 bases; unmatched junction nucleotides: 5. Germline CDR1 MDHEN, CDR2 SYDVKM. The CDR3 bases are TGTGCCAGCAGTGGAGCGGGAGGGCTATACGAGCAGTACTTC. It is translated as CASSGAGGLYEQYF.

The chain carries TRBV20-1 and TRBJ2-2; 15 nucleotides line up with TRBD2. With V trimmed by 5 bases and J by 4 bases, 17 bases remained unmatched. Germline CDR1 DFQATT, CDR2 SNEGSKA (reference sequence). The CDR3 has 20 residues. This CDR3 is CSARPRGGLAGGPFTGELFF. CDR3 DNA sequence: TGCAGTGCTCGCCCCCGCGGGGGACTAGCGGGAGGACCTTTCACCGGGGAGCTGTTTTTT.

CDR3 coding DNA: TGCAGTGCCCCGACTAGCGGATACAATGAGCAGTTCTTC. It encodes CSAPTSGYNEQFF. J is TRBJ2-1 and V is TRBV20-1; 9 bases match TRBD2. V trimming: 6 bases; J trimming: 4 bases; junction bases outside the gene matches: 4. CDR1 is DFQATT, CDR2 SNEGSKA, per germline (reference sequence). The CDR3 loop spans 13 amino acids.

The chain uses TRBV6-2 or TRBV6-3 and TRBJ2-7, with unresolved D. Trimming pared 6 bases from V and 2 bases from J, leaving 14 bases between. The CDR3 loop spans 14 amino acids. Germline V gives CDR1 MNHEY, CDR2 SVGEGT. The CDR3 nucleotides are TGTGCCAGCAGCCCCCCTCCTAGAACCTACGAGCAGTACTTC. It specifies CASSPPPRTYEQYF.

The CDR3 reads CAWRWGRGGLISDGELFF. CDR3 nucleotides: TGTGCCTGGAGGTGGGGTAGGGGAGGGCTGATATCGGACGGGGAGCTGTTTTTT. The rearrangement uses TRBV30 and TRBJ2-2; 7 positions agree with TRBD2. The CDR3 is 18 residues long. V shed 3 bases and J 7 bases; nucleotides not matched to a gene: 20. The V gene's germline CDR1 is GTSNPN and CDR2 SVGIG (reference sequence).

The V gene is TRBV11-3, the J gene TRBJ2-3; D possibly corresponds to TRBD2 (5 bases). This CDR3 spans 15 amino acids. Trimming shortened V by 6 bases and J by 0 bases, and 13 bases separated the two germline ends. CDR1 and CDR2 from the germline V gene are SGHNT and YENEEA. In DNA form, the CDR3 reads TGTGCCAGCAGTGTAGTGGCGGGCAGCACAGATACGCAGTATTTT. It codes for CASSVVAGSTDTQYF.

The rearrangement uses TRBV30 and TRBJ2-6; maybe TRBD1 (6 bases). Trimming took off 0 bases at V and 2 bases at J, with 11 bases between the two ends. CDR1 and CDR2 (germline): GTSNPN, SVGIG (reference sequence). CDR3 size: 16 residues. The CDR3 region has the DNA TGTGCCTGGAGTGTACCCAGGGGCGCTGGGGCCAACGTCCTGACTTTC. Its protein product is CAWSVPRGAGANVLTF.

The V gene is TRBV12-3 or TRBV12-4, the J gene TRBJ2-5; no definite D call. The CDR3 runs to 13 residues. Trimming shortened V by 3 bases and J by 5 bases, and 10 bases separated the two germline ends. CDR3 DNA: TGTGCCAGCAGTTTGGACGAGATGGAGACCCAGTACTTC. This encodes CASSLDEMETQYF.

This clonotype was detected only a few times. The junction shows a germline mismatch at one end, possibly a read error. J is TRBJ2-5 and V is TRBV2; 10 bases line up with TRBD1. Germline CDR1 reads SNHLY; CDR2 reads FYNNEI. The CDR3 consists of 15 residues. The CDR3 coding sequence is TGTGCCAGCAGTGCAGACAGGGGGCCTCAAGGGACCCAGTACTTC. Translated, it gives CASSADRGPQGTQYF.

The chain carries TRBV4-2 and TRBJ2-1, with 7 positions matching TRBD2. The CDR3 covers 15 residues. J was trimmed by 4 bases and V by 5 bases; bases with no gene match: 8. Germline assignment: CDR1 LGHNA and CDR2 YNFKEQ. CDR3 residues: CASSSLSSGYNEQFF. The DNA of the CDR3 is TGTGCCAGCAGCTCCCTTTCTAGCGGTTACAATGAGCAGTTCTTC.

The J gene is TRBJ1-5, the V gene TRBV19; 7 positions agree with TRBD1. The germline V gene encodes CDR1 LNHDA and CDR2 SQIVND (reference sequence). V lost 8 bases and J lost 1; bases outside the gene matches: 17. The CDR3 covers 18 residues. The CDR3: CASSPTPAGTASNQPQHF. The CDR3 nucleotides are TGTGCCAGTTCCCCGACACCCGCCGGGACAGCGAGCAATCAGCCCCAGCATTTT.

This clonotype was seen more than once but under ten times. The chain is built from TRBV20-1 and TRBJ1-1; no definite D call. Germline CDR1 reads DFQATT; CDR2 reads SNEGSKA (reference sequence). This CDR3 is built from 13 residues. Trimming shortened V by 0 bases and J by 3 bases, and 8 bases separated the two germline ends. The CDR3 is CSAREEGYTEAFF. For the CDR3, the DNA is TGCAGTGCTAGAGAAGAAGGGTACACTGAAGCTTTCTTT.

The CDR3 protein is CASNRGPNTEAFF. The CDR3 DNA follows: TGTGCCAGCAACAGGGGGCCGAACACTGAAGCTTTCTTT. The chain carries TRBV12-3 or TRBV12-4 and TRBJ1-1; 9 bases match TRBD1. With 7 bases clipped from V and 1 base from J, the junction kept 1 base outside the gene matches. The CDR3 is 13 residues long.

Only a few counts were recorded for this clonotype. In nucleotides, the CDR3 is TGTGCCAGCAGTTTCGGTCGGACGAACACTGAAGCTTTCTTT. It encodes CASSFGRTNTEAFF. The chain combines TRBV27 with TRBJ1-1; D gene unclear. The CDR3 length is 14 residues. Trimming left V 3 bases short and J 1 base short, with 9 bases between. Germline V gives CDR1 MNHEY, CDR2 SMNVEV (reference sequence).

The chain uses TRBV28 and TRBJ2-2; 8 nucleotides line up with TRBD2. After removal of 3 bases from V and 7 bases from J, the junction contained 10 bases not matched to a gene. This CDR3 has 16 residues. Germline-derived CDR1 and CDR2 are MDHEN and SYDVKM. This chain's CDR3 is CASSFLAGNLRGELFF. The CDR3 nucleotides read TGTGCCAGCAGTTTTTTAGCGGGAAATTTGCGCGGGGAGCTGTTTTTT.

This clonotype came up a few times. The J gene is TRBJ2-5, the V gene TRBV6-1, with 8 bases that match TRBD2. Trimming at V came to 4 bases and at J to 6 bases, leaving 16 bases not matched to a gene. From germline, CDR1 is MNHNS and CDR2 SASEGT. The CDR3 consists of 17 residues. CDR3 protein: CASSALTSGGSSQTQYF. CDR3 sequence (DNA): TGTGCCAGCAGTGCCCTAACTAGCGGCGGTAGTTCCCAGACCCAGTACTTC.

The table lists this clonotype with a few counts. The rearrangement joins TRBV12-3 or TRBV12-4 to TRBJ2-5, with D perhaps matching TRBD2 (5 bases). This CDR3 is built from 13 residues. Trimming left V 3 bases short and J 5 bases short, with 10 bases between. This chain's CDR3 is CASSFAGRETQYF. The CDR3 nucleotides are TGTGCCAGCAGTTTTGCGGGTCGGGAGACCCAGTACTTC.

Only a few counts were recorded for this clonotype. The chain couples TRBV28 to TRBJ1-1; D ambiguous. Germline V CDR1 and CDR2: MDHEN, SYDVKM. Trimming pared 5 bases from V and 0 bases from J, leaving 13 bases between. The CDR3 has 15 residues. CDR3 loop: CASSHHAGVNTEAFF. In nucleotides, the CDR3 is TGTGCCAGCAGTCACCACGCCGGGGTGAACACTGAAGCTTTCTTT.

The rearrangement links TRBV6-1 to TRBJ2-7; D might be TRBD2 (6 bases). Germline assignment: CDR1 MNHNS and CDR2 SASEGT. The CDR3 has 12 amino acids. Trimming left V 5 bases short and J 6 bases short, with 11 bases between. The CDR3 protein is CASSSGGGEQYF. The DNA for the CDR3 is TGTGCCAGCAGTAGTGGGGGAGGCGAGCAGTACTTC.

This chain connects TRBV29-1 to TRBJ1-1, with no clear D. CDR1 and CDR2 from the germline V gene are SQVTM and ANQGSEA. The CDR3 covers 10 residues. V was trimmed by 6 bases and J by 3 bases, leaving 5 bases between them. In DNA form, the CDR3 reads TGCAGCGTCGGGTACACTGAAGCTTTCTTT. It is translated as CSVGYTEAFF.

The V call is TRBV11-3, the J call TRBJ2-1; 10 bases align to TRBD1. The CDR3 runs 16 residues. Germline V gene lookup returns CDR1 SGHNT and CDR2 YENEEA. V shed 1 base and J 2 bases; nucleotides not matched to a gene: 2. CDR3 residues: CASSLGGTGAYNEQFF. Written as DNA, the CDR3 is TGTGCCAGCAGCTTAGGCGGGACAGGGGCCTACAATGAGCAGTTCTTC.

This clonotype was found a few times. The genes are TRBV6-1 and TRBJ2-1, with 14 bases lining up with TRBD2. V gave up 6 bases and J gave up 8 bases; unmatched junction bases: 6. Germline CDR1 reads MNHNS; CDR2 reads SASEGT. The CDR3 has 15 amino acids. The CDR3: CASSRGLAGEYEQFF. The DNA of the CDR3 is TGTGCCAGCAGCCGGGGACTAGCGGGAGAATATGAGCAGTTCTTC.

This clonotype was detected only a few times. The V gene is TRBV28, the J gene TRBJ2-3; D remains ambiguous. The length of the CDR3 is 13 residues. Germline-derived CDR1 and CDR2 are MDHEN and SYDVKM. Trimming took off 2 bases at V and 0 bases at J, with 3 bases between the two ends. As DNA, the CDR3 is TGTGCCAGCAGTTTAGACAGCACAGATACGCAGTATTTT. Translation: CASSLDSTDTQYF.